This entry features one T cell receptor beta chain sequence. The method was immunoSEQ multiplex PCR; TCRdb's version includes in-frame clones alone and lacks a portion of them. The profile covers around 370,000 clones, with more than 75% appearing a single time and approximately 1.2% taken by the ten largest. The data stem from a study of blood T cell repertoires in COVID-19. The V gene lost 4 bases and the J gene lost 4 bases, with 11 bases spanning the gap. The CDR3 has 14 amino acids. The germline V gene encodes CDR1 SGHNT and CDR2 YYREEE (reference sequence). The V and J genes are TRBV5-4 and TRBJ2-2, with D possibly matching TRBD1 (6 bases). The origin of this receptor is a woman younger than 30 who had recovered from COVID-19. The source material was PBMCs or T cells enriched from blood (not recorded which). The CDR3, as DNA: TGTGCCAGCAGCCCGGGACATTTCACCGGGGAGCTGTTTTTT. Protein: CASSPGHFTGELFF.